The sample holds one count of the clone carrying this TCR beta chain. Its antigen is as yet unknown. Profiling relied on immunoSEQ multiplex PCR, and the TCRdb table lists in-frame clones only, not all of them. The repertoire holds some 1.5 million clones, 95% to 97% seen once, with 0.95% to 1.5% in the top ten. V lost 4 bases and J 9 bases, leaving 22 bases between the germline ends. This CDR3 comprises 16 residues. Germline CDR1 is MDHEN and CDR2 is SYDVKM. The entry originates in a study of shared clonotypes between healthy human individuals. Study conclusions and caveats: Generation probabilities of non-shared clonotypes were lower (relative to those shared by all four donors).

Sequences were obtained from naive CD4+ T cells sorted from blood. The subset is: CD45RA+ positively selected. The chain uses TRBV28 and TRBJ2-1; D is ambiguous. This sequence was found in a man aged 25 to 40 in good health. The CDR3 reads CASSSTDRGPYGEQFF. For the CDR3, the DNA is TGTGCCAGCAGTTCCACAGACCGCGGTCCCTATGGTGAGCAGTTCTTC.